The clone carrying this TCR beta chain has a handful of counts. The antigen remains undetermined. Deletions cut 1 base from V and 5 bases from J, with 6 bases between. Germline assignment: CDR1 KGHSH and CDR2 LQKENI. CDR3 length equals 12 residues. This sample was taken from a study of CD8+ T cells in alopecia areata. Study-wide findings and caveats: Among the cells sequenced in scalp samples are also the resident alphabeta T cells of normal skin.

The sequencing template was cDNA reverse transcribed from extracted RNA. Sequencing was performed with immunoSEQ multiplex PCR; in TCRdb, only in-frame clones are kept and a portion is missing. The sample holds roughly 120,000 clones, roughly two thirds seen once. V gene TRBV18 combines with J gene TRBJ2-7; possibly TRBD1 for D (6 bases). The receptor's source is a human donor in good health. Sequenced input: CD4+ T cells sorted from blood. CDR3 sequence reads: CASSPRQDEQYF. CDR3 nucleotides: TGTGCCAGCTCACCACGACAGGACGAGCAGTACTTC.